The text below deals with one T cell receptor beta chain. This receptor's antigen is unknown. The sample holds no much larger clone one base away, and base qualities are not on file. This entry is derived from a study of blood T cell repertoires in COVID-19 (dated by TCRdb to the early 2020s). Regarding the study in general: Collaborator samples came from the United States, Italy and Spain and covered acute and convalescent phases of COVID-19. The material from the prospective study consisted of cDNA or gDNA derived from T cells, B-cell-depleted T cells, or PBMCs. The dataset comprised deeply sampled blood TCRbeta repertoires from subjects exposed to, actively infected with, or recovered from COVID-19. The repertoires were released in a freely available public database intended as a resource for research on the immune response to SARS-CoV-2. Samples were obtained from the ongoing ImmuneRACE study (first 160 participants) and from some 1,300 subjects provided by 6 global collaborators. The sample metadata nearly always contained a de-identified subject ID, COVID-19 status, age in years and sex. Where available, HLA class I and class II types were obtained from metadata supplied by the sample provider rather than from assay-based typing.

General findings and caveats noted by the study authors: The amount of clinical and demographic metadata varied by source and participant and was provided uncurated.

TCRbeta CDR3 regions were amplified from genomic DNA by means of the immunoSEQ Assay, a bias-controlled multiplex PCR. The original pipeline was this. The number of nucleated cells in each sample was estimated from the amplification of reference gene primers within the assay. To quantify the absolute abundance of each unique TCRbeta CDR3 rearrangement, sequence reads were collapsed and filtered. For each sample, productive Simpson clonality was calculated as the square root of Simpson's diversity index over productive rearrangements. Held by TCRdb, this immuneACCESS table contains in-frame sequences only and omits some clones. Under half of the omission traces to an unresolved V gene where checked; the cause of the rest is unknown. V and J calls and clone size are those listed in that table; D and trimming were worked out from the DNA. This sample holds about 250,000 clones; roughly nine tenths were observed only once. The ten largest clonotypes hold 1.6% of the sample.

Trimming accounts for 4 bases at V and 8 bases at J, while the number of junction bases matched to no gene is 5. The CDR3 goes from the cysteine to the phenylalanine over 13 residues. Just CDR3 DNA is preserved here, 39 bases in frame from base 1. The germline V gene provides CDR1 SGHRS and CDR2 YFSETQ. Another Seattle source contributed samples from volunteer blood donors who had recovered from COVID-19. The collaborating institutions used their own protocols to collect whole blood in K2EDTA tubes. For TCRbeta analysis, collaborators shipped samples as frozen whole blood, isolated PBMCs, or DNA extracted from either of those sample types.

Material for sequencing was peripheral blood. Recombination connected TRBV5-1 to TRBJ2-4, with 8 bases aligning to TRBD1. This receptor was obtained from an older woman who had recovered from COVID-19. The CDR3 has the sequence CASSTDRADIQYF. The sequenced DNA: TGCGCCAGCAGCACGGACAGGGCAGACATTCAGTACTTC.